The rows below give T cell receptor beta chains drawn from one sample of a study of cytomegalovirus exposure and HLA in healthy donors. Assay: immunoSEQ multiplex PCR; the TCRdb copy retains only in-frame clones and omits some. Of 170,000 or so clones listed, 65% to 80% are singletons. Sequencing was carried out using PBMCs. The receptors were sampled from a woman between 45 and 65 years old in good health and CMV-seropositive. The CDR3 runs from the conserved cysteine through the conserved F or W. The D gene is left open where the match is weak. The size field is filled for only some rows; it gives once, few, many or a size class.

j_call,clone_size,v_call,d_call,cdr3_nt,cdr3_aa
TRBJ2-7,NA,TRBV30,TRBD1,TGTGCCTGGAGTAAGGGACAGGCTAGCTCCTACGAGCAGTACTTC,CAWSKGQASSYEQYF
TRBJ2-3,NA,TRBV4-2,TRBD1,TGTGCCAGCAGCCAAGTGGACAGGGGGACTACAGATACGCAGTATTTT,CASSQVDRGTTDTQYF
TRBJ1-2,NA,TRBV7-2,TRBD1,TGTGCCAGCACCCTGTCCGGGACAGGGAAAAAGGACACCTTC,CASTLSGTGKKDTF
TRBJ2-7,NA,TRBV18,NA,TGTGCCAGCTCGTCTAGGACAGACCCCTACGAGCAGTACTTC,CASSSRTDPYEQYF
TRBJ2-7,NA,TRBV11-2,TRBD2,TGTGCCAGCAGCTTAGACGTGGCGGGAGGGATATACGAGCAGTACTTC,CASSLDVAGGIYEQYF
TRBJ2-1,NA,TRBV7-2,NA,TGTGCCAGCAGCTTCCGACTAGTCGAAGGTAATGAGCAGTTCTTC,CASSFRLVEGNEQFF
TRBJ2-3,NA,TRBV10-3,TRBD1,TGTGCCATCAGGGGGGACAGGAGCACAGATACGCAGTATTTT,CAIRGDRSTDTQYF
TRBJ2-7,NA,TRBV25-1,TRBD1,TGTGCCAGCAGAGCCCCCGGGACAGGGCGCGACGAGCAGTACTTC,CASRAPGTGRDEQYF
TRBJ1-2,NA,TRBV5-8,NA,TGTGCCAGCAGCTTGAGATTGGCCAGAAACGTCTTC,CASSLRLARNVF
TRBJ2-7,NA,TRBV18,NA,TGTGCCAGCTCACCCTCTGGAGGCCAGTACGAGCAGTACTTC,CASSPSGGQYEQYF
TRBJ1-6,NA,TRBV5-1,NA,TGCGCCAGCAGCTTGGAGGCGGCCTCTAATTCACCCCTCCACTTT,CASSLEAASNSPLHF
TRBJ2-6,NA,TRBV25-1,NA,TGTGCCAGCAGTGCGCTGGGGGCCAACGGCCTGACTTTC,CASSALGANGLTF
TRBJ1-5,NA,TRBV2,NA,TGTGCCAGCAGTGAAGTGGGGCCAGGGTCGGTTAGCAATCAGCCCCAGCATTTT,CASSEVGPGSVSNQPQHF
TRBJ2-7,once,TRBV6-5,NA,TGTGCCAGCAGTGCCCCCGGCGGGTTCTACGAGCAGTACTTC,CASSAPGGFYEQYF
TRBJ2-2,NA,TRBV7-7,NA,TGTGCTAGCAGCACCGGGACATTAAGGACCGGGGAGCTGTTTTTT,CASSTGTLRTGELFF
TRBJ2-5,NA,TRBV5-6,TRBD2,TGTGCCAGCAGCTTTCGGGCTAGCGGGAGCCTATCCAAAGAGACCCAGTACTTC,CASSFRASGSLSKETQYF
TRBJ2-7,NA,TRBV11-2,TRBD2,TGTGCCAGCAGCTCCCGGGGGGATTCCTACGAGCAGTACTTC,CASSSRGDSYEQYF
TRBJ2-7,NA,TRBV9,TRBD2,TGTGCCAGCAGCGGTGGCGGGAGCTCCTACGAGCAGTACTTC,CASSGGGSSYEQYF
TRBJ1-5,few,TRBV10-3,NA,TGTGCCATCAGTGACGACAGGTGGGATCAGCCCCAGCATTTT,CAISDDRWDQPQHF
TRBJ2-1,NA,TRBV10-1,TRBD2,TGCGCCAGCAGTGAAGAACTAGCGGGGGAAACCACCTACAATGAGCAGTTCTTC,CASSEELAGETTYNEQFF
TRBJ1-4,NA,TRBV27,NA,TGTGCCAGCAGCTTAGGGACTTCTTCCGAAAAACTGTTTTTT,CASSLGTSSEKLFF
TRBJ1-3,NA,TRBV5-6,NA,TGTGCCAGCAGCCCCGGACAGTTCGCCACCACCATATATTTT,CASSPGQFATTIYF
TRBJ2-7,NA,TRBV14,TRBD1,TGTGCCAGCAGCCGCGGACAGGGGGCCTACGAGCAGTACTTC,CASSRGQGAYEQYF
TRBJ2-7,NA,TRBV29-1,TRBD1,TGCAGCGCCCGCAGGGGGCGGACCTACGAGCAGTACTTC,CSARRGRTYEQYF
TRBJ1-2,few,TRBV15,NA,TGTGCCACCAGCAGGGGACATAACTATGGCTACACCTTC,CATSRGHNYGYTF
TRBJ1-5,NA,TRBV5-8,NA,TGTGCCAGCAGCGGCCGACAGGCTAGCAATCAGCCCCAGCATTTT,CASSGRQASNQPQHF
TRBJ1-4,once,TRBV6-4,NA,TGTGCCAGCAGTGAGTCAGGGTGGGGTAATGAAAAACTGTTTTTT,CASSESGWGNEKLFF
TRBJ2-3,NA,TRBV4-2,TRBD2,TGTGCCAGCAGCCAGGATACACCCCTCCGCCGTGGGACTAACACAGATACGCAGTATTTT,CASSQDTPLRRGTNTDTQYF
TRBJ2-7,NA,TRBV30,TRBD2,TGTGCCTGGAGCACCTTGGGGACTAGCGGCTCCTACGAGCAGTACTTC,CAWSTLGTSGSYEQYF
TRBJ1-1,NA,TRBV5-4,NA,TGTGCCAGCAGCTTGGCCGTGAACACTGAAGCTTTCTTT,CASSLAVNTEAFF
TRBJ1-1,once,TRBV4-3,NA,TGCGCCAGCAGCCAAGATGTTTTGAGGACAGCATTAGGAGGCACTGAAGCTTTCTTT,CASSQDVLRTALGGTEAFF
TRBJ1-2,NA,TRBV27,NA,TGTGCCAGCAGGGGAGCCGGACGGGGAGGCTACACCTTC,CASRGAGRGGYTF
TRBJ1-2,NA,TRBV28,NA,TGTGCCAGCAGTTCCCTCCTTGGCTACACCTTC,CASSSLLGYTF
TRBJ2-7,NA,TRBV10-3,NA,TGTGCCATCAGTGAGTCGATAACGGGGGACGGGAGCTACGAGCAGTACTTC,CAISESITGDGSYEQYF
TRBJ1-2,NA,TRBV19,NA,TGTGCCAGTAGTATTTTCCGACAGGACCTTCACAATGGCTACACCTTC,CASSIFRQDLHNGYTF
TRBJ1-4,once,TRBV6-6,TRBD1,TGTGCCAGCAGAACGGACAGGGCTGAAAAACTGTTTTTT,CASRTDRAEKLFF
TRBJ2-7,NA,TRBV19,TRBD1,TGTGCCAGTAGTAGCCGGGACAGGGGGCTCGGCGAGCAGTACTTC,CASSSRDRGLGEQYF